A selection of T cell receptor beta chains follows, all from one sample in a study of T cells in Graves' hyperthyroidism and ophthalmopathy. MiXCR, run by TCRdb on the multiplex PCR reads, gives a single entry per CDR3 protein. The top ten hold approximately 32% of the sample, which has about 400,000 distinct CDR3 sequences, about 15% seen once. The material sequenced was blood. The receptors were sampled from a woman aged 25 to 39 with Graves' hyperthyroidism. Both conserved end residues are part of each CDR3. D genes are given only for firm matches. Not every row has a clone size; where given, it reads once, few, many or a size class.

CDR3 DNA	CDR3 protein	clone size	V gene	J gene	D gene
TGTGCCGGCAGCTTAGAGGCAGGGCCCGAGACCCAGTACTTC	CAGSLEAGPETQYF	few	TRBV11-2	TRBJ2-5	NA
TGTGCCAGCAGCCAAGTTTTACTATACTCTGGGGCCAACGTCCTGACTTTC	CASSQVLLYSGANVLTF	many	TRBV3-1	TRBJ2-6	NA
TGCGCCAGCACCGAGCCGGGAGGCACTGAAGCTTTCTTT	CASTEPGGTEAFF	many	TRBV5-1	TRBJ1-1	NA
TGTGCCATCAGTGACCCGACTAGCAACAATGAGCAGTTCTTC	CAISDPTSNNEQFF	many	TRBV10-3	TRBJ2-1	TRBD2
TGTGCCAGCAGCCAGAACACACCAGATACGCAGTATTTT	CASSQNTPDTQYF	many	TRBV3-1	TRBJ2-3	NA
TGTGCCAGCAGCTTAGCGGTCAGGGACAATAACTATGGCTACACCTTC	CASSLAVRDNNYGYTF	NA	TRBV7-9	TRBJ1-2	NA
TGTGCCAGCAGTGAAATGGTCAGGGGGCTGAATGAGCAGTTCTTC	CASSEMVRGLNEQFF	NA	TRBV2	TRBJ2-1	TRBD1
TGTGCCAGCAGTTTTAAGGCGGGTGTGGGGGGCAAGCAGTACTTC	CASSFKAGVGGKQYF	NA	TRBV12-3/TRBV12-4	TRBJ2-7	NA
TGTGCCATCAGTGAGGGGGACAGGGGGCGCGGATCACCCCTCCACTTT	CAISEGDRGRGSPLHF	NA	TRBV10-3	TRBJ1-6	TRBD1
TGTGCCAGCTCATCCCAGGGGGCGCGAGCCACCGGGGAGCTGTTTTTT	CASSSQGARATGELFF	many	TRBV18	TRBJ2-2	TRBD1
TGTGCCAGCAGCTCGACTAGCGGGATGGGAGATGAGCAGTTCTTC	CASSSTSGMGDEQFF	many	TRBV11-3	TRBJ2-1	TRBD2
TGTGCCAGCAGCAACCGGGACAGGGGCTTCAATGAGCAGTTCTTC	CASSNRDRGFNEQFF	many	TRBV7-9	TRBJ2-1	TRBD1
TGTGCCAGTAGTGAGGGGCAGTTGGACACTGAAGCTTTCTTT	CASSEGQLDTEAFF	NA	TRBV19	TRBJ1-1	NA
TGTGCCAGCAGTGTAGCGGGGGCCGGAGATACGCGGTATTTT	CASSVAGAGDTRYF	NA	TRBV2	TRBJ2-3	TRBD2
TGTGCCAGCTCACCGGCACAGGGGGGCTATCAGCCCCAGCATTTT	CASSPAQGGYQPQHF	many	TRBV18	TRBJ1-5	TRBD1
TGTGCCAGCGCGTTGTGGGGGTACACAGATACGCAGTATTTT	CASALWGYTDTQYF	many	TRBV27	TRBJ2-3	NA
TGTGCCAGCAGTGCGGGGGGCGCAAGTTTCGGACTGTTTTTT	CASSAGGASFGLFF	few	TRBV2	TRBJ1-4	NA
TGCGCCAGCAGCTTGTCTGGACAGGGAAAGGAAAAACTGTTTTTT	CASSLSGQGKEKLFF	few	TRBV5-1	TRBJ1-4	TRBD1